This T cell receptor beta chain was documented in a study of T cell repertoires in cytomegalovirus infection. The wider study: The authors used CMV epitopes that were HLA-C-restricted (recently identified) and HLA-B-restricted (well studied).

As concerns this clonotype: Its cognate antigen is unknown.

MiXCR, applied by TCRdb to the reads, yields one record per CDR3 protein. The top ten clones hold roughly 13% of a sample with some 940,000 distinct CDR3 sequences, about 33% of them seen once. Source: cultured CD8+ T cells from PBMCs, taken from culture after CMV antigen stimulation. This receptor was obtained from a human donor in good health (CMV status not recorded). Some clones in this sample may be carry-over from other donors' samples.

DNA for the CDR3: TGCGCCAGCAGCCAAGATAGAGGGGCGGGGACCCAGTACTTC. Translating gives CASSQDRGAGTQYF. The chain couples TRBV4-3 to TRBJ2-5; D could derive from TRBD1 or TRBD2 (5 bases each). This CDR3 spans 14 amino acids. Deletions cut 0 bases from V and 7 bases from J, with 12 bases between. Germline CDR1 reads LGHNA; CDR2 reads YSLEER.